This paragraph covers one TCR beta chain sequence. These data originate in a study of cytomegalovirus exposure and HLA in healthy donors. The V end lost 4 bases, the J end lost 2 bases, and 16 bases lay between the germline ends. Germline CDR1 and CDR2: SGHRS and YFSETQ. This CDR3 has 15 residues. Measured with immunoSEQ multiplex PCR; TCRdb has only the in-frame clones, and not every one. The sample has hundreds of thousands of clones; roughly 83% are singletons. The chain is built from TRBV5-1 and TRBJ2-7; weak D call: TRBD2 (6 bases). Sequencing used PBMCs. The clonotype was recovered from a woman aged 18-30 years in good health and CMV-seronegative. The CDR3 spells CASSLSGQTPYEQYF. CDR3 sequence (DNA): TGCGCCAGCAGCCTTAGCGGTCAAACGCCCTACGAGCAGTACTTC.